This T cell receptor beta chain was observed in a study of human T cells and chemical hapten exposure. TCRdb processed the RACE reads anew with MiXCR; each CDR3 protein has one entry. Here the sample spans about 130,000 distinct CDR3 sequences, approximately 10% being singletons. Time point described: healthy volunteer bleed at 2 weeks. The study extracted total RNA from unfractionated whole blood. In this sample, this clonotype turned up many times. Input material: whole blood. The receptor comes from a male donor in good health. Some clones in this sample may be carry-over from other donors' samples.

CDR3 coding DNA: TGTGCCAGCAGTGACACCCCGGCTTCCTACGAGCAGTACTTC. As protein: CASSDTPASYEQYF. This rearrangement joins TRBV2 to TRBJ2-7; no reliable D call. CDR1 SNHLY and CDR2 FYNNEI come from the germline V gene. The CDR3 has 14 amino acids. Trimming took off 3 bases at V and 1 base at J, with 10 bases between the two ends.